This is a list of T cell receptor beta chains from one sample in a study of blood T cells in healthy people across ages. TCRdb ran MiXCR on the 5' RACE reads and lists one entry per CDR3 protein. The table includes approximately 780,000 distinct CDR3 sequences, roughly 24% detected once. This sample was also put to use in a study of T cells of mothers and their children.

Sample: blood. The receptors stem from a boy between 10 and 17 years old in good health. Each CDR3 is given with its conserved first and last residue. A D gene is named only where the DNA matches it firmly. Clone size is shown for a subset of rows, as once, few, many or a class of expanded clone.

J gene | CDR3 length | D gene | V gene | clone size | CDR3 DNA | CDR3 protein
TRBJ2-7 | 14 | . | TRBV3-1 | few | TGTGCCAACAGCCGACAAGAGAGTAAAGGCGAGCAGTATTTC | CANSRQESKGEQYF
TRBJ1-4 | 16 | . | TRBV15 | . | TGTGCCACCAGCAGAGGCGGTGGTGGAGCTAATGAAAAACTGTTTTTT | CATSRGGGGANEKLFF
TRBJ1-1 | 13 | . | TRBV7-2 | few | TGTGCCAGCAGCTTAGTGGGGACGGGGGAAGCTTTCTTT | CASSLVGTGEAFF
TRBJ2-5 | 17 | . | TRBV20-1 | few | TGCAGTGCTAGGGATCTATTCAAAGGTCCAGGGGTAGAGACCCAGTACTTC | CSARDLFKGPGVETQYF
TRBJ2-3 | 15 | TRBD2 | TRBV2 | . | TGTGCCAGCAGTTCAGGACTAGCGAACACAGATACGCAGTATTTT | CASSSGLANTDTQYF
TRBJ1-2 | 14 | . | TRBV6-5 | . | TGTGCCAGCAGTGGTAGAATCGGAGAGCTTGGCTACACCTTC | CASSGRIGELGYTF
TRBJ2-3 | 14 | TRBD1 | TRBV2 | once | TGTGCCAGCAGGCCAGGGGGTTCAGCAGATACGCAGTATTTT | CASRPGGSADTQYF
TRBJ2-7 | 13 | . | TRBV28 | . | TGTGCCACCAGCAGCGACATCTCCTACGAGCAGTACTTC | CATSSDISYEQYF
TRBJ1-6 | 16 | . | TRBV2 | . | TGTGCCAGCAGTGAAGGGGACGAACGCTATAATTCACCCCTCCACTTT | CASSEGDERYNSPLHF
TRBJ2-1 | 15 | . | TRBV13 | . | TGTGCCAGCAGCCTGGGGGCGGTGGGCTACAATGAGCAGTTCTTC | CASSLGAVGYNEQFF
TRBJ2-1 | 15 | TRBD1 | TRBV5-1 | . | TGCGCCAGCAATCCCAGGAGGACAGGGGGCAATGAGCAGTTCTTC | CASNPRRTGGNEQFF
TRBJ1-2 | 14 | . | TRBV2 | . | TGTGCCAGCCCTGTGGGGGGGCGAAACTATGGCTACACCTTC | CASPVGGRNYGYTF
TRBJ2-1 | 16 | . | TRBV7-3 | . | TGTGCCAGCAGCTCCTCCCCTTTAGCCCCCTACAATGAGCAGTTCTTC | CASSSSPLAPYNEQFF
TRBJ1-1 | 14 | . | TRBV5-1 | few | TGCGCCAGCGGCCTCCGTCAGGGGAACACTGAAGCTTTCTTT | CASGLRQGNTEAFF
TRBJ1-2 | 19 | . | TRBV6-1 | . | TGTGCCAGCAGTCCAAGACCCACAGGGTTCTCCCCCTTAAACTATGGCTACACCTTC | CASSPRPTGFSPLNYGYTF
TRBJ1-6 | 14 | . | TRBV12-3/TRBV12-4 | few | TGTGCCAGCACCTCCCGGACGGGGAATTCACCCCTCCACTTT | CASTSRTGNSPLHF
TRBJ2-5 | 16 | TRBD2 | TRBV7-7 | . | TGTGCCAGCAGCTTGGGACGGGGGGGAAACCAAGAGACCCAGTACTTC | CASSLGRGGNQETQYF
TRBJ1-2 | 15 | TRBD1 | TRBV10-3 | few | TGTGCCATCAGTGAAACGGGACAGGGGAAGATGGGCTACACCTTC | CAISETGQGKMGYTF
TRBJ2-5 | 14 | TRBD2 | TRBV25-1 | . | TGTGCCAGCAGTGAAGGACTAGCGTTTGAGACCCAGTACTTC | CASSEGLAFETQYF
TRBJ2-4 | 15 | . | TRBV27 | few | TGTGCCAGCGGGAAGGGCCTTTCCGCCAAAAACATTCAGTGCTTC | CASGKGLSAKNIQCF
TRBJ1-2 | 13 | . | TRBV3-1 | few | TGTGCCAGCAGCCAAGAAGGGGTTAGAGGCTACACCTTC | CASSQEGVRGYTF
TRBJ1-4 | 15 | . | TRBV5-1 | . | TGCGCCAGCAGCTCGTCGGGGACTGCGAATGAAGAACTGTTTTTT | CASSSSGTANEELFF
TRBJ2-5 | 16 | TRBD2 | TRBV20-1 | . | TGCAGTGCTAGAGATACTGAGCGGGGATACCAAGAGACCCAGTACTTC | CSARDTERGYQETQYF
TRBJ2-5 | 16 | TRBD2 | TRBV9 | few | TGTGCCAGCAGCCCCTCCGGGGTAGCGGGGCTAGAGACCCAGTACTTC | CASSPSGVAGLETQYF
TRBJ1-4 | 13 | . | TRBV6-6 | few | TGTGCCAGCAGGTTCTATCCTAATGAAAAACTGTTTTTT | CASRFYPNEKLFF
TRBJ2-1 | 15 | . | TRBV12-3/TRBV12-4 | once | TGTGCCAGCAGCAAAGGTCCCGGGGGCAGAGGTGAGCAGTTCTTC | CASSKGPGGRGEQFF
TRBJ2-3 | 15 | . | TRBV4-2 | once | TGTGCCAGCAGCCAAGAAGGGCAATGGGCAGATACGCAGTATTTT | CASSQEGQWADTQYF
TRBJ1-1 | 14 | . | TRBV5-4 | few | TGTGCCAACAGCTTGGCCGCGGGGGACACTGAAGCTTTCTTT | CANSLAAGDTEAFF
TRBJ1-2 | 15 | . | TRBV25-1 | . | TGTGCCAGCGCCCCCATCGAGGGACGGAACTATGGCTACACCTTC | CASAPIEGRNYGYTF
TRBJ2-1 | 14 | TRBD1 | TRBV5-1 | . | TGCGCCAGCAGGGGGACAGGGATCTACAATGAGCAGTTCTTC | CASRGTGIYNEQFF
TRBJ2-1 | 15 | TRBD2 | TRBV27 | . | TGTGCCAGCAGTCCCGGGACTAGCGGGAAAAATGAGCAGTTCTTC | CASSPGTSGKNEQFF
TRBJ1-1 | 11 | . | TRBV6-5 | . | TGTGCCAGCATCATTGGGCCCGAAGCTTTCTTT | CASIIGPEAFF
TRBJ2-3 | 14 | . | TRBV20-1 | . | TGCAGTGCCCCTGTGTCGGCAAGCACAGATACGCAGTATTTT | CSAPVSASTDTQYF
TRBJ2-5 | 14 | TRBD1 | TRBV6-1 | . | TGTGCCAGCAGTGTCGACAGGGGGCAGGGGACCCAGTACTTC | CASSVDRGQGTQYF
TRBJ2-3 | 14 | TRBD2 | TRBV6-2/TRBV6-3 | few | TGTGCCAGCACCGGAGCGGGGGGGCCCGATACGCAGTATTTT | CASTGAGGPDTQYF
TRBJ1-4 | 13 | . | TRBV12-3/TRBV12-4 | few | TGTGCCAGCGGGCGGGGCTCTAATGAAAAACTGTTTTTT | CASGRGSNEKLFF
TRBJ2-2 | 15 | . | TRBV6-1 | . | TGTGCCAGCAGTAGGGCGAGAGATACCACCGGGGAGCTGTTTTTT | CASSRARDTTGELFF
TRBJ2-1 | 13 | TRBD2 | TRBV7-3 | once | TGTGCCAGCAGCCGAGACGGGGGGTATGAGCAGTTCTTC | CASSRDGGYEQFF
TRBJ2-3 | 14 | . | TRBV11-3 | . | TGTGCCAGCAGCTTTCAGGGGACCACAGATACGCAGTATTTT | CASSFQGTTDTQYF
TRBJ2-1 | 17 | TRBD2 | TRBV9 | . | TGTGCCAGCAGCGGGGGGGGGAGTAGCCGAATCTACAATGAGCAGTTCTTC | CASSGGGSSRIYNEQFF
TRBJ2-1 | 13 | TRBD2 | TRBV20-1 | . | TGCAGTGCCCGACCGGGGGGGAAGAATGAGCAGTTCTTC | CSARPGGKNEQFF
TRBJ2-7 | 14 | TRBD2 | TRBV28 | . | TGTGCCAGCAGTTTTTCGACGGGGGGTGACGAGCAGTACTTC | CASSFSTGGDEQYF
TRBJ2-4 | 17 | . | TRBV28 | . | TGTGCCAGCAGCCGGCAGGGACTCAAGGGGGCCAAAAACATTCAGTACTTC | CASSRQGLKGAKNIQYF
TRBJ1-1 | 21 | TRBD1 | TRBV24-1 | . | TGTGCCACCAGTGACCCTGCCCCAGGGGGCATCCTAATTCAAATGAACACTGAAGCTTTCTTT | CATSDPAPGGILIQMNTEAFF
TRBJ2-4 | 17 | . | TRBV29-1 | . | TGCAGCGTTGAATCCCCCGAGGGGCAGGGGACCAAAAACATTCAGTACTTC | CSVESPEGQGTKNIQYF
TRBJ1-1 | 13 | . | TRBV2 | few | TGTGCCAGCACGGGGGTCGGGGACACTGAAGCTTTCTTT | CASTGVGDTEAFF
TRBJ2-1 | 17 | TRBD2 | TRBV3-1 | few | TGTGCCAGCAGCCAAGGGAAGATACTAGCGGGGGGGCATGAGCAGTTCTTC | CASSQGKILAGGHEQFF
TRBJ2-3 | 16 | TRBD2 | TRBV5-1 | few | TGCGCCAGCAGCCCCCGACTAGCGGGGGGCGGAGATACGCAGTATTTT | CASSPRLAGGGDTQYF
TRBJ2-7 | 15 | . | TRBV4-1 | . | TGCGCCAGCAGCCAAGTACCAGGTAGCTCCTACGAGCAGTACTTC | CASSQVPGSSYEQYF
TRBJ2-4 | 16 | TRBD2 | TRBV5-1 | . | TGCGCCAGCAGCTTGGGAGGTGGGACTACCAAAAACATTCAGTACTTC | CASSLGGGTTKNIQYF
TRBJ2-2 | 15 | . | TRBV29-1 | few | TGCAGCGTCCCGTCCGGTGAAAGGGGAGCCGGGGAGCTGTTTTTT | CSVPSGERGAGELFF
TRBJ2-1 | 15 | TRBD2 | TRBV7-9 | . | TGTGCCAGCAGCCCCGGGGGGGTGGTGTCGGATGAGCAGTTCTTC | CASSPGGVVSDEQFF
TRBJ2-7 | 17 | TRBD1 | TRBV15 | few | TGTGCCACCAGCAGAGATTTCTTGACAGGGGGCGCATACGAGCAGTACTTC | CATSRDFLTGGAYEQYF
TRBJ2-7 | 15 | . | TRBV11-1 | few | TGTGCCAGCAGCTTAAGACAGTTCCACTCCTACGAGCAGTACTTC | CASSLRQFHSYEQYF